This T cell receptor (beta chain) was identified in a study of cytomegalovirus exposure and HLA in healthy donors. Overall study findings and caveats: Despite most TCR sequences being rare, some public TCRs occurred in many donors.

The donors formed part of the 120-subject validation cohort, distinct from the roughly 700-subject first cohort. This clone has just a few counts. The antigen remains unidentified. Germline V gene lookup returns CDR1 SNHLY and CDR2 FYNNEI. V was shortened by 5 bases and J by 3 bases, with 11 bases between the two germline ends. The CDR3 covers 13 residues. Profiled with immunoSEQ multiplex PCR; TCRdb holds only in-frame clones, not every one. The repertoire holds about 60,000 clones, with more than 80% as singletons. Sequencing used PBMCs. The sequence was collected from a woman aged 18-29 years in good health and CMV-seronegative. The chain couples TRBV2 to TRBJ2-7; perhaps TRBD1 as D (5 bases). For the CDR3, the DNA is TGTGCCAGCAGTTCCAACAGGTTCTACGAGCAGTACTTC. Its protein product is CASSSNRFYEQYF.